One and the same sample provided the 17 T cell receptor beta chains below, sequenced in a study of blood T cell repertoires in COVID-19. The assay was immunoSEQ multiplex PCR, and TCRdb's table has in-frame clones only and misses some. The sample includes roughly 250,000 clones, 88% of them seen just once. Sequenced: peripheral blood. All receptors come from a woman aged 25-40 years with acute or convalescent COVID-19.

The rearrangement uses TRBV19 and TRBJ2-7; 10 positions match TRBD1. The CDR3 contains 13 residues. V was clipped by 10 bases and J by 4 bases; unmatched bases: 7. Germline CDR1 and CDR2: LNHDA and SQIVND (reference sequence). CDR3 sequence reads: CATRDRGYYEQYF. The CDR3 region has the DNA TGTGCCACAAGGGACAGGGGATATTACGAGCAGTACTTC.

There are a few counts of this clone. This chain links TRBV5-4 with TRBJ2-5; a weak D match, TRBD2 (7 bases). The CDR3 is made up of 14 amino acids. V lost 6 bases and J 4 bases, leaving 16 bases between the germline ends. Germline V gene lookup returns CDR1 SGHNT and CDR2 YYREEE (reference sequence). The CDR3 nucleotides read TGTGCCAGCACTATCGGGGGGCGTAGAGAGACCCAGTACTTC. It is translated as CASTIGGRRETQYF.

The chain employs TRBV7-9 and TRBJ2-7; 9 bases are a match to TRBD2. Germline CDR1 and CDR2: SEHNR and FQNEAQ (reference sequence). V dropped 4 bases and J dropped 2; count of bases not matched to a gene: 3. CDR3 length: 14 residues. The CDR3 nucleotides read TGTGCCAGCAGCTATAGACTAGCGGCCTACGAGCAGTACTTC. As protein: CASSYRLAAYEQYF.

The rearrangement links TRBV6-2 or TRBV6-3 to TRBJ2-2; a possible D gene is TRBD2 (7 bases). V shed 4 bases and J shed 7 bases, with 19 bases lying between them. The CDR3 loop spans 16 amino acids. The germline gives CDR1 MNHEY, CDR2 SVGEGT. The DNA of the CDR3 is TGTGCCAGCAGTTCCCCTAGGGGGAGGGCCATCGGGGAGCTGTTTTTT. It is translated as CASSSPRGRAIGELFF.

This chain connects TRBV2 to TRBJ2-2; D perhaps matches TRBD2 (6 bases). CDR3 size: 13 residues. Looked up from germline, CDR1 is SNHLY and CDR2 is FYNNEI. Trimming took off 5 bases at V and 5 bases at J, with 9 bases between the two ends. The CDR3 loop is CASSRDFTGELFF. The DNA for the CDR3 is TGTGCCAGCAGTAGGGACTTTACCGGGGAGCTGTTTTTT.

The chain combines TRBV6-1 with TRBJ2-3; D gene ambiguous. V was clipped by 2 bases and J by 8 bases, with 8 bases between them. This CDR3 has 12 residues. CDR1 MNHNS and CDR2 SASEGT come from the germline V gene. This chain's CDR3 is CASSEPRGTQYF. CDR3 coding DNA: TGTGCCAGCAGTGAACCCCGCGGTACGCAGTATTTT.

The chain's CDR3 is CSVAGTGYNEQFF. The CDR3 DNA follows: TGCAGCGTTGCTGGGACAGGTTACAATGAGCAGTTCTTC. V is TRBV29-1 and J is TRBJ2-1; TRBD1 matches at 8 bases. The CDR3 loop spans 13 amino acids. Trimming took 4 bases from V and 4 from J; bases not matched to a gene: 3. Germline V CDR1 and CDR2: SQVTM, ANQGSEA.

The V call is TRBV19, the J call TRBJ1-1; 8 bases are a match to TRBD1. Germline CDR1 and CDR2: LNHDA and SQIVND (reference sequence). The CDR3 loop spans 14 amino acids. V shed 6 bases and J 1 base; nucleotides not matched to a gene: 4. The CDR3, as DNA: TGTGCCAGTAGGACGGGACAGGAGAACACTGAAGCTTTCTTT. Translated: CASRTGQENTEAFF. Supplemented by reference TRBV19 and TRBJ1-1, the full variable domain reads DGGITQSPKYLFRKEGQNVTLSCEQNLNHDAMYWYRQDPGQGLRLIYYSQIVNDFQKGDIAEGYSVSREKKESFPLTVTSAQKNPTAFYLCASRTGQENTEAFFGQGTRLTVV.

The chain joins TRBV5-1 to TRBJ2-1; 9 bases line up with TRBD2. The CDR3 is made up of 17 amino acids. After removal of 2 bases from V and 0 bases from J, the junction contained 6 bases not matched to a gene. Looked up from germline, CDR1 is SGHRS and CDR2 is YFSETQ. This chain's CDR3 is CASSLWYSGSSYNEQFF. CDR3 sequence (DNA): TGCGCCAGCAGCTTATGGTATAGCGGGAGCTCCTACAATGAGCAGTTCTTC.

This clone was observed a single time. The CDR3, as DNA: TGTGCCAGCAGCGTAGAGGGGAGTCTAGCGGTCACAGATACGCAGTATTTT. It encodes CASSVEGSLAVTDTQYF. The chain has TRBV9 and TRBJ2-3; 7 positions agree with TRBD2. With 0 bases clipped from V and 2 bases from J, the junction kept 9 bases outside the gene matches. The germline V gene encodes CDR1 SGDLS and CDR2 YYNGEE. This CDR3 has 17 amino acids.

The V call is TRBV5-1, the J call TRBJ1-2; no reliable D call. CDR3 length: 16 amino acids. CDR1 and CDR2 (germline): SGHRS, YFSETQ. Trimming took off 3 bases at V and 5 bases at J, with 20 bases between the two ends. The CDR3 bases are TGCGCCAGCAGCTGGTCCTTGCAGAACAATCGTTATGGCTACACCTTC. Amino acid sequence: CASSWSLQNNRYGYTF.

The genes are TRBV5-1 and TRBJ2-2; D perhaps matches TRBD2 (5 bases). Germline CDR1 is SGHRS and CDR2 is YFSETQ. The CDR3 runs to 13 residues. Trimming cost V 3 bases and J 6 bases, with 9 bases left between them. CDR3 sequence (DNA): TGCGCCAGCAGCTACGTCGGGGCCGGGGAGCTGTTTTTT. Translation gives CASSYVGAGELFF. Supplemented by reference TRBV5-1 and TRBJ2-2, the full variable domain reads KAGVTQTPRYLIKTRGQQVTLSCSPISGHRSVSWYQQTPGQGLQFLFEYFSETQRNKGNFPGRFSGRQFSNSRSEMNVSTLELGDSALYLCASSYVGAGELFFGEGSRLTVL.

Comments on this clone: One end of the junction fails to match germline, which may point to a read error. The chain employs TRBV19 and TRBJ1-4, with 7 bases identical to TRBD1. The CDR3 runs 15 residues. The germline CDR1 and CDR2 sequences are LNHDA and SQIVND (reference sequence). CDR3 DNA: TGTGCTAGTAAACCCCTACAGGGGTGGAATGAAAAACTGTTTTTT. Its protein is CASKPLQGWNEKLFF.

The DNA of the CDR3 is TGTGCCATCAGTGATGTCCCGGGGCTAGCGGGAGTTTCTCAGTTCTTC. Amino acid sequence: CAISDVPGLAGVSQFF. This chain uses TRBV10-3 with TRBJ2-1; 10 nucleotides align to TRBD2. V gave up 3 bases and J gave up 13 bases; unmatched junction bases: 15. The CDR3 consists of 16 residues. Germline CDR1 is ENHRY and CDR2 is SYGVKD.

The chain combines TRBV5-6 with TRBJ1-1; 9 bases line up with TRBD1. Unmatched junction bases numbered 7, after V lost 1 base and J lost 3 bases. The CDR3 contains 16 residues. The germline V gene has CDR1 SGHDT and CDR2 YYEEEE. CDR3 in amino acids: CASSLWGQGSHTEAFF. The DNA for the CDR3 is TGTGCCAGCAGCTTGTGGGGACAGGGTTCACACACTGAAGCTTTCTTT.

This clone occurred a few times. The rearrangement uses TRBV5-1 and TRBJ2-2; TRBD1 aligns across 9 bases. CDR1 and CDR2 (germline): SGHRS, YFSETQ. The J segment lost 3 bases and the V segment lost 7 bases, leaving 7 bases of the junction unmatched. This CDR3 comprises 15 residues. For the CDR3, the DNA is TGCGCCAGCCAAGACCGGGACAGGGACACCGGGGAGCTGTTTTTT. The encoded protein is CASQDRDRDTGELFF.

The V and J genes are TRBV7-2 and TRBJ2-3; possibly TRBD2 for D (6 bases). Between the trimmed V and J ends, which lost 2 bases and 2 bases, there was a span of 23 bases. Germline V gene sequence: CDR1 SGHTA, CDR2 FQGNSA. This CDR3 comprises 19 residues. CDR3 bases: TGTGCCAGCAGCTTATGGGCCGGGAGCGGGCCACGTATCACAGATACGCAGTATTTT. Translation: CASSLWAGSGPRITDTQYF.